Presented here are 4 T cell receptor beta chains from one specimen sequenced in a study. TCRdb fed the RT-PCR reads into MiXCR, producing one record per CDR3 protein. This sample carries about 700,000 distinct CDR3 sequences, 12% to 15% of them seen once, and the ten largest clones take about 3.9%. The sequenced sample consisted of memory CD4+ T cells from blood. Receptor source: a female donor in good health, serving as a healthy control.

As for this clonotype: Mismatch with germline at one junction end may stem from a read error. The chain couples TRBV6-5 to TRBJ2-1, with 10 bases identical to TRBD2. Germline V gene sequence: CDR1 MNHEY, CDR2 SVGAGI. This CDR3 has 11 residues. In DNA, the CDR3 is TGTGCCAGCAGGGGCGTTAGCGGGAGGCACTTC. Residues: CASRGVSGRHF.

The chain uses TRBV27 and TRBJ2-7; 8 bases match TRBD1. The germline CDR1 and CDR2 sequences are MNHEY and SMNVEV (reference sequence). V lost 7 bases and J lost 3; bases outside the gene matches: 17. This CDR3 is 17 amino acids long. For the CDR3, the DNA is TGTGCCAGCAAAAAGACAGGGGTCCCCCGTTTTTTCTACGAGCAGTACTTC. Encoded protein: CASKKTGVPRFFYEQYF.

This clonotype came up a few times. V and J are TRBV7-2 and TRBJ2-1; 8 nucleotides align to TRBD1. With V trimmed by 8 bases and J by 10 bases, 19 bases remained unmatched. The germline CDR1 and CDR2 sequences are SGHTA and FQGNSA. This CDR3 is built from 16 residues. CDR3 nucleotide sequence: TGTGCCAGCGCCCTCCCCTTGGGACGGAGACAGGGGGAGCAGTTCTTC. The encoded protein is CASALPLGRRQGEQFF.

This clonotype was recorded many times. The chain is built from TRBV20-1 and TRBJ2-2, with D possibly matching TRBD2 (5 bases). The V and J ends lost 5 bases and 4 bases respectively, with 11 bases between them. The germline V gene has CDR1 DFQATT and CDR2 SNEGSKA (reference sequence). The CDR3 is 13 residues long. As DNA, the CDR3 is TGCAGTGCTTCCGGACTCATCACCGGGGAGCTGTTTTTT. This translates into CSASGLITGELFF.